This T cell receptor beta chain was recovered during a study of T cells after yellow fever vaccination. Points from the study as a whole: Primary-vaccination clones mostly resurfaced post-booster (under 98% CD4, about 87% CD8). Abundant clonotypes from the bulk population could have been carried over as contaminants into FACS-sorted repertoires.

5'RACE template switching produced TCR cDNA carrying a universal primer site and UMIs. TCRdb independently ran MiXCR on the 5' RACE reads; one entry per CDR3 protein. The sample has some 220,000 distinct CDR3 sequences, more than 3% seen once. The CDR3 has 13 residues. Deletions cut 7 bases from V and 1 base from J, with 10 bases between. This clonotype showed up just a few times. Antigen specificity is unknown. The material was CD4+ T cells sorted from PBMCs, obtained 10 days after the yellow fever booster vaccination. The TCR originated in a man aged 18-30 years who received the YFV17D yellow fever vaccine. The rearrangement links TRBV12-3 or TRBV12-4 to TRBJ1-2; D is undetermined. CDR3 bases: TGTGCCAGCACCCTGGCCTTTAACTATGGCTACACCTTC. Residues: CASTLAFNYGYTF.